This T cell receptor beta chain derives from a study of T cell responses to AZD1222 COVID-19 vaccine. For the study at large: The study pooled second doses at about 4 or about 12 weeks.

V was pared by 7 bases and J by 1 base, with 4 bases between. This CDR3 is built from 11 residues. Germline CDR1 MDHEN, CDR2 SYDVKM. Details on this clone: Its target is unknown.

Overall study results and limits: Spike-specific TCR breadth and depth went up after people got two AZD1222 doses.

The repertoire was sequenced with immunoSEQ multiplex PCR; TCRdb's copy has only in-frame clones and lacks some. The sample records over 65,000 clones, around 89% being singletons. This chain joins TRBV28 and TRBJ1-1; D remains ambiguous. Sequences were derived from peripheral blood, sampled on day 0 of AZD1222 vaccination. The TCR comes from an adult in good health. The CDR3 nucleotides are TGTGCCAGCAAAGAGAACACTGAAGCTTTCTTT. Protein sequence: CASKENTEAFF.